The 10 T cell receptor beta chains listed next were all sequenced from one sample in a study of cytomegalovirus exposure and HLA in healthy donors. PCR was performed using 60 Vbeta and 13 Jbeta primers. Clones were sequenced by immunoSEQ multiplex PCR, and TCRdb holds only the in-frame ones, with some missing. This repertoire shows 100,000 to 150,000 clones, around 72% found once; its top ten account for around 8.5%. The sample comprised PBMCs. The source is a woman aged 45-65 years in good health and CMV-seropositive.

This chain links TRBV29-1 with TRBJ1-1, with TRBD1 identical over 9 bases. The CDR3 loop spans 12 amino acids. Trimming at V came to 6 bases and at J to 5 bases, leaving 4 bases not matched to a gene. The germline CDR1 and CDR2 sequences are SQVTM and ANQGSEA. CDR3 nucleotides: TGCAGCGTCCGGGACAGGGTAACTGAAGCTTTCTTT. Its protein product is CSVRDRVTEAFF.

This clone has more than one count but fewer than ten. This sequence joins TRBV6-1 and TRBJ1-5; a weak D match, TRBD1 (6 bases). Germline CDR1 MNHNS, CDR2 SASEGT. CDR3 length: 16 amino acids. With 4 bases removed from V and 2 bases from J, the gap between germline ends came to 15 bases. CDR3 in DNA: TGTGCCAGCAGTGTCAACAGGGTCGGGGGCAATCAGCCCCAGCATTTT. Translating gives CASSVNRVGGNQPQHF.

The gene calls are TRBV4-2 and TRBJ1-4; D possibly corresponds to TRBD1 (5 bases). The CDR3 covers 16 residues. CDR1 is LGHNA and CDR2 is YNFKEQ in the germline V gene. V was cut by 4 bases and J by 0 bases, with 12 bases left in between. CDR3 sequence (DNA): TGTGCCAGCAGCCCCTCCAGACAGTCAACTAATGAAAAACTGTTTTTT. It is translated as CASSPSRQSTNEKLFF.

This sequence joins TRBV11-3 and TRBJ2-1; a weak D match, TRBD2 (6 bases). In germline, CDR1 is SGHNT, CDR2 YENEEA. V was shortened by 0 bases and J by 4 bases, with 16 bases between the two germline ends. This CDR3 contains 17 residues. CDR3 loop: CASSLDGSGTLYNEQFF. Written as DNA, the CDR3 is TGTGCCAGCAGCTTAGATGGGTCGGGGACTTTATACAATGAGCAGTTCTTC. The full variable domain, its missing parts supplied by reference TRBV11-3 and TRBJ2-1, is EAGVVQSPRYKIIEKKQPVAFWCNPISGHNTLYWYLQNLGQGPELLIRYENEEAVDDSQLPKDRFSAERLKGVDSTLKIQPAELGDSAVYLCASSLDGSGTLYNEQFFGPGTRLTVL.

About this clone itself: A read error may produce the germline difference seen at one junction end. The chain carries TRBV5-4 and TRBJ1-4; perhaps TRBD1 as D (5 bases). The CDR3 has 16 residues. The germline gives CDR1 SGHNT, CDR2 YYREEE (reference sequence). CDR3 region: CASSQGRDSGGEKLFF. In DNA form, the CDR3 reads TGCGCCAGCAGCCAAGGCCGGGACTCCGGAGGTGAAAAACTGTTTTTT.

The V call is TRBV4-3, the J call TRBJ2-7; possibly TRBD2 for D (5 bases). V lost 0 bases and J lost 2, with 11 bases in between. CDR3 length: 15 amino acids. Germline-derived CDR1 and CDR2 are LGHNA and YSLEER. CDR3 protein: CASSQELIGAYEQYF. The CDR3 DNA follows: TGCGCCAGCAGCCAAGAGCTCATCGGGGCCTACGAGCAGTACTTC.

The chain is built from TRBV6-1 and TRBJ2-3, with 8 nucleotides matching TRBD2. The germline V gene encodes CDR1 MNHNS and CDR2 SASEGT. This CDR3 spans 16 amino acids. V dropped 2 bases and J dropped 2; count of bases not matched to a gene: 6. CDR3 sequence: CASSEMSGGPTDTQYF. The CDR3 nucleotides read TGTGCCAGCAGTGAAATGAGCGGGGGACCCACAGATACGCAGTATTTT.

The gene calls are TRBV5-1 and TRBJ1-2; D perhaps matches TRBD1 (6 bases). The CDR3 consists of 15 residues. Trimming removed 4 bases at V and 3 bases at J, with 16 bases between. Looked up from germline, CDR1 is SGHRS and CDR2 is YFSETQ. The CDR3 loop is CASSREGQSDYGYTF. The CDR3 bases are TGCGCCAGCAGCCGCGAGGGACAATCGGACTATGGCTACACCTTC.

This clone was seen a few times. The chain is built from TRBV5-5 and TRBJ2-5; no clear D gene. V was clipped by 0 bases and J by 1 base, with 7 bases between them. Germline lookup yields CDR1 SGHKS and CDR2 YYEKEE (reference sequence). The CDR3 totals 14 residues. The CDR3 sequence: CASSLGHLQETQYF. The CDR3, as DNA: TGTGCCAGCAGCTTGGGACACCTCCAAGAGACCCAGTACTTC.

This chain uses TRBV10-3 with TRBJ1-2; no definite D call. There are 14 residues in the CDR3. CDR1 is ENHRY, CDR2 SYGVKD, per germline. Trimming removed 9 bases at V and 1 base at J, with 15 bases between. The CDR3 DNA follows: TGTGCCATAGGACTCGAGGGAGGTAACTATGGCTACACCTTC. Its translation: CAIGLEGGNYGYTF.